This entry features one T cell receptor beta chain sequence. This specimen belongs to a study of cytomegalovirus exposure and HLA in healthy donors. Vbeta (60) and Jbeta (13) primers were used in the PCR. TCRdb's copy holds only in-frame clones and misses some; the assay was immunoSEQ multiplex PCR. Found here are over 150,000 clones, about 63% of them singletons; the top ten hold around 3%. Germline V gene lookup returns CDR1 MDHEN and CDR2 SYDVKM. V shed 3 bases and J 8 bases; nucleotides not matched to a gene: 2. The length of the CDR3 is 12 residues. Specimen: PBMCs. V and J are TRBV28 and TRBJ1-2; 8 positions agree with TRBD1. This clonotype was sampled from a woman between 40 and 50 years old in good health and CMV-seropositive. This CDR3 reads CASSFDRGGYTF. CDR3 sequence (DNA): TGTGCCAGCAGTTTCGACAGGGGCGGCTACACCTTC.